Listed below are T cell receptor beta chains from one sample, sequenced in a study of T cell repertoires in cytomegalovirus infection. TCRdb passed the reads through MiXCR, listing each CDR3 protein once. The table records some 110,000 distinct CDR3 sequences, 25% to 35% of them present only once. No cognate antigen is known for these TCRs. Here the sequenced sample was CD8+ T cells from cultured PBMCs, taken from culture after CMV antigen stimulation. The receptors were sampled from a human donor in good health (CMV status not recorded). Some clones in this sample may be carry-over from other donors' samples. The CDR3 runs from the conserved cysteine through the conserved F or W. The order of the fields is clone size, V gene, CDR3 protein. A clone size is listed for some rows: how often the clone was seen (once, few, many), or a class if it is expanded.

few,TRBV5-5,CASSVGQGNTEAFF
many,TRBV6-1,CASSPGTALNTEAFF
.,TRBV7-8,CPSSLGGAGANVLTF
.,TRBV14,CASSQETPGQGVSSYEQYF
few,TRBV10-3,CAIRADRSGNTIYF
.,TRBV7-2,CASSLAGYGVWQPQHF
few,TRBV6-1,CASQYYGYTF
few,TRBV6-5,CASSYRPPDRGHGYTF
.,TRBV19,CASSIGPGGDYEQYF
few,TRBV7-8,CASSLADFKVQYF
many,TRBV7-9,CASSLWGRDYEQYF
once,TRBV29-1,CSGMGGSYNEQFF
.,TRBV6-1,CASIPWGFEAFF
many,TRBV9,CASSPGTGNLYGYTF
few,TRBV19,CASSKAGTDLGAFF
few,TRBV3-1,CASSQVWTGDSPLHF
.,TRBV13,CASSLVRGDGYTF
.,TRBV12-3/TRBV12-4,CASSLVANEQYF
.,TRBV20-1,CSARASRGAEAFF